Sequencing of this T cell receptor (beta chain) was carried out in a study of T cell responses to AZD1222 COVID-19 vaccine. Notes on the study in general: Spike was spanned by vaccine-associated CD4 TCRs, with dominance at 160-218 and 743-854.

The V gene's germline CDR1 is LNHNV and CDR2 YYDKDF (reference sequence). Trimming shortened V by 0 bases and J by 10 bases, and 12 bases separated the two germline ends. This CDR3 contains 13 residues. Profiling relied on immunoSEQ multiplex PCR, and the TCRdb table lists in-frame clones only, not all of them. The table shows fewer than 90,000 clones, with around 90% occurring only once. To note about this clone: Its antigen is not known.

This receptor was obtained from an adult who received the AZD1222 COVID-19 vaccine. The chain joins TRBV15 to TRBJ1-1; tentatively, D is TRBD1 (5 bases). Sequencing was performed on peripheral blood, taken 28 days after the second AZD1222 dose. The CDR3 region has the DNA TGTGCCACCAGCAGAGAGGCATGGGGGGGAGCTTTCTTT. Translation: CATSREAWGGAFF.